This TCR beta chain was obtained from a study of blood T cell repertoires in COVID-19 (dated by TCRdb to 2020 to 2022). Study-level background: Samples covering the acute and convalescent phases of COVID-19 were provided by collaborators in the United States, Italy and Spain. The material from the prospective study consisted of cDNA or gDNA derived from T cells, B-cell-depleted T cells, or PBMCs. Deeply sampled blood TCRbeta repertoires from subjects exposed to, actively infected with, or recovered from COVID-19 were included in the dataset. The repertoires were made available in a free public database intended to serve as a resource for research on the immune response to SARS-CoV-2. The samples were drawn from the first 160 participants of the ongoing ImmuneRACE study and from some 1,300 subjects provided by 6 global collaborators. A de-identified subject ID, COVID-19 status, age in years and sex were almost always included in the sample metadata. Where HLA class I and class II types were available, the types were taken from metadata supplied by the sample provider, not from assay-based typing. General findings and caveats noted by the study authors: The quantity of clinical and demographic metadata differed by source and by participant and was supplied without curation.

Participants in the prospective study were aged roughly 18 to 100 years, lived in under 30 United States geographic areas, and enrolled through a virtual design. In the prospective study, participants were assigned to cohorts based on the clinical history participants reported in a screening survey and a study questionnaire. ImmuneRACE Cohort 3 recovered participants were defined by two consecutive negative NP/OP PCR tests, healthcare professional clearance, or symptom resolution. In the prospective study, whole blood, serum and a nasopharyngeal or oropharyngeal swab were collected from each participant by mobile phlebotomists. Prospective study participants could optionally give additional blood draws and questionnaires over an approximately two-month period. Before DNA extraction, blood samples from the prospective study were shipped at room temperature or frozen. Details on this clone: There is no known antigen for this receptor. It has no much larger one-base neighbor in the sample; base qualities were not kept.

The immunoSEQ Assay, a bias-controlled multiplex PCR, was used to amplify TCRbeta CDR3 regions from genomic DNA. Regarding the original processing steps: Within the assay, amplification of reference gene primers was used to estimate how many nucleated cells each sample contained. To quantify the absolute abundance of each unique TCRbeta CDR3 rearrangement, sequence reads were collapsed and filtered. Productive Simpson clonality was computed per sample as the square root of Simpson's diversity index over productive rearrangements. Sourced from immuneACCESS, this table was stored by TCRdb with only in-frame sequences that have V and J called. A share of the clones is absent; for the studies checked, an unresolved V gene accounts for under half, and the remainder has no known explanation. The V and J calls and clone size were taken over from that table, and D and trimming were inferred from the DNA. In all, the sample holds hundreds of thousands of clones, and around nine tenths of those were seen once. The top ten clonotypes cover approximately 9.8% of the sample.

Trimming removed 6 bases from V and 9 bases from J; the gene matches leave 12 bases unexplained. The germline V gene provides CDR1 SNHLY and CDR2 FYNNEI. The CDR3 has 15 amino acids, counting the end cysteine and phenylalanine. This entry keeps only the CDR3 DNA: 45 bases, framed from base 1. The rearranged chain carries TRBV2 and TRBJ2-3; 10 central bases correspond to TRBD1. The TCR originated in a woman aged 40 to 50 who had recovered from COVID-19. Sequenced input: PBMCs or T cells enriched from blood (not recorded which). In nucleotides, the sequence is TGTGCCAGCAGCGGGACAGGGGCCCTTACCGGCACGCAGTATTTT. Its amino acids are CASSGTGALTGTQYF.